These 2 T cell receptor beta chains were sequenced from one sample in a study of OX40 agonist ivuxolimab in advanced cancers. The assay was immunoSEQ multiplex PCR, and TCRdb's table has in-frame clones only and misses some. Of roughly 40,000 clones listed, 85% to 90% are singletons. The sequenced sample was CD4+ or CD8+ T cells sorted from blood, obtained in a trial of the OX40 agonist ivuxolimab. These receptor sequences come from an adult with an advanced solid tumor such as melanoma, head and neck, liver or kidney cancer.

The rearrangement uses TRBV15 and TRBJ2-2; D ambiguous. Deletions cut 0 bases from V and 2 bases from J, with 13 bases between. This CDR3 is built from 17 residues. From germline, CDR1 is LNHNV and CDR2 YYDKDF (reference sequence). The CDR3 region is CATSREAGELNTGELFF. The CDR3 nucleotides read TGTGCCACCAGCAGAGAGGCAGGAGAACTAAACACCGGGGAGCTGTTTTTT.

The chain has TRBV7-3 and TRBJ2-3, with 13 nucleotides matching TRBD2. The CDR3 loop spans 18 amino acids. The germline CDR1 and CDR2 sequences are SGHTA and FQGTGA. V gave up 5 bases and J gave up 0 bases; unmatched junction bases: 8. The CDR3 loop is CASSTGLAGETSTDTQYF. The CDR3 DNA reads as TGTGCCAGCAGCACAGGACTAGCGGGAGAAACTAGCACAGATACGCAGTATTTT.